The 24 T cell receptor beta chains given below trace back to one sample, sequenced in a study of beta chain features in type 1 diabetes. Study results and caveats: Shortening that was moderate but significant affected the TCRB CDR3s of Type 1 diabetes patients in all four CD4+ subsets.

Which antigens these TCRs recognize remains unknown. All of the isolated RNA was reverse transcribed, so expressed TCRB transcripts were sequenced. Sequencing was performed with immunoSEQ multiplex PCR; in TCRdb, only in-frame clones are kept and a portion is missing. The top ten hold 0.0095% to 0.011% of the sample, which has a few hundred thousand clones, over 10% seen once. What was sequenced was naive CD4+ T cells from blood. These receptors were taken from a woman aged 18-29 years with type 1 diabetes.

This clone was recorded a few times. This chain connects TRBV15 to TRBJ1-1; weak D call: TRBD1 (5 bases). The CDR3 has 15 amino acids. Germline-derived CDR1 and CDR2 are LNHNV and YYDKDF (reference sequence). Deletions cut 0 bases from V and 0 bases from J, with 8 bases between. This CDR3 is CATSREAGMNTEAFF. CDR3 DNA sequence: TGTGCCACCAGCAGAGAGGCAGGGATGAACACTGAAGCTTTCTTT.

The rearrangement uses TRBV20-1 and TRBJ2-1; D possibly uses TRBD1 or TRBD2 (6 bases each). Germline CDR1 and CDR2: DFQATT and SNEGSKA (reference sequence). This CDR3 is 10 amino acids long. The CDR3 nucleotides read TGCTGTGGAGGGGGCAATGAGCAGTTCTTC. Its protein product is CCGGGNEQFF.

V and J are TRBV28 and TRBJ2-7, with 7 bases identical to TRBD1. With 6 bases clipped from V and 3 bases from J, the junction kept 11 bases outside the gene matches. The CDR3 runs to 15 residues. Germline V gives CDR1 MDHEN, CDR2 SYDVKM. CDR3 residues: CASRPPGTVIYEQYF. The CDR3 DNA reads TGTGCCAGCAGACCGCCCGGGACAGTGATCTACGAGCAGTACTTC. The complete variable domain, with remaining parts taken from reference TRBV28 and TRBJ2-7, reads DVKVTQSSRYLVKRTGEKVFLECVQDMDHENMFWYRQDPGLGLRLIYFSYDVKMKEKGDIPEGYSVSREKKERFSLILESASTNQTSMYLCASRPPGTVIYEQYFGPGTRLTVT.

The rearrangement links TRBV7-9 to TRBJ1-3; TRBD1 is a possible D gene (6 bases). V was pared by 4 bases and J by 4 bases, with 11 bases between. The CDR3 is 14 amino acids. Germline V gene lookup returns CDR1 SEHNR and CDR2 FQNEAQ (reference sequence). CDR3 amino acids: CASSYREFGNTIYF. The DNA of the CDR3 is TGTGCCAGCAGCTACAGGGAATTCGGAAACACCATATATTTT.

This chain connects TRBV5-1 to TRBJ2-1, with 7 bases fitting TRBD1. The V gene end was trimmed by 3 bases and the J gene end by 0 bases; junction bases not matched to a gene: 3. The CDR3 loop spans 15 amino acids. Germline lookup yields CDR1 SGHRS and CDR2 YFSETQ. The CDR3 loop reads CASSSGTDSYNEQFF. DNA for the CDR3: TGCGCCAGCAGCTCCGGGACAGACTCCTACAATGAGCAGTTCTTC.

In this sample, this clone turned up a few times. The chain is built from TRBV6-5 and TRBJ2-7, with 7 bases matching TRBD1. In germline, CDR1 is MNHEY, CDR2 SVGAGI. Losses at the gene ends were 2 bases for V and 5 bases for J; bases not matched to a gene: 9. The CDR3 consists of 15 residues. DNA for the CDR3: TGTGCCAGCAGTTACCGGGCGACAGGGATCGACGAGCAGTACTTC. This translates into CASSYRATGIDEQYF.

This clone showed up just a few times. This sequence joins TRBV2 and TRBJ2-5; 11 bases are shared with TRBD2. V shed 2 bases, J shed 7 bases, and the junction held 6 bases outside the gene matches. Germline V gene lookup returns CDR1 SNHLY and CDR2 FYNNEI. The CDR3 covers 15 residues. CDR3 region: CASSELAGTSGTQYF. CDR3 sequence (DNA): TGTGCCAGCAGTGAACTCGCCGGGACTAGCGGGACCCAGTACTTC.

The J gene is TRBJ2-3, the V gene TRBV5-6; D not resolved. Per germline, CDR1 SGHDT and CDR2 YYEEEE. The ends were cut back, 2 bases at V and 3 bases at J, with 4 bases in the middle. The CDR3 runs to 12 residues. The CDR3 nucleotides read TGTGCCAGCAGCTTACAGACAGATACGCAGTATTTT. Translating gives CASSLQTDTQYF.

The V call is TRBV20-1, the J call TRBJ2-3; D remains unclear. This CDR3 has 10 amino acids. The V gene's germline CDR1 is DFQATT and CDR2 SNEGSKA (reference sequence). V lost 7 bases and J 2 bases, leaving 4 bases between the germline ends. The CDR3 is CSVYTDTQYF. The CDR3 region has the DNA TGCAGTGTCTACACAGATACGCAGTATTTT.

V is TRBV11-3 and J is TRBJ2-1; 12 bases fit TRBD2. CDR1 SGHNT and CDR2 YENEEA come from the germline V gene. Losses at the gene ends were 3 bases for V and 8 bases for J; bases not matched to a gene: 8. This CDR3 spans 16 amino acids. The CDR3 DNA reads TGTGCCAGCAGCTTGTGGACTAGCGGGATCCGCGATGAGCAGTTCTTC. Its protein product is CASSLWTSGIRDEQFF.

There are a few counts of this clone. This chain joins TRBV29-1 and TRBJ2-3; no reliable D call. The V and J ends lost 3 bases and 2 bases respectively, with 9 bases between them. This CDR3 comprises 13 residues. The germline V gene has CDR1 SQVTM and CDR2 ANQGSEA. The CDR3 nucleotides read TGCAGCGTTGATCTGGCCCCCACAGATACGCAGTATTTT. Translated, it gives CSVDLAPTDTQYF.

Comments on this clone: Other nucleotide sequences from this sample produce the same CDR3. The V call is TRBV18, the J call TRBJ2-1; 11 bases fit TRBD2. The CDR3 extends over 16 amino acids. Germline trimming cut 0 bases from V and 4 bases from J; bases unmatched to any gene: 2. Germline V gene sequence: CDR1 KGHSH, CDR2 LQKENI. The CDR3 sequence: CASSPPGTSGYNEQFF. The CDR3 DNA reads TGTGCCAGCTCACCACCTGGGACTAGCGGTTACAATGAGCAGTTCTTC.

The chain recombines TRBV5-4 with TRBJ1-4; unclear D gene. The CDR3 runs 16 residues. V lost 7 bases and J 0 bases, leaving 16 bases between the germline ends. Germline V gene lookup returns CDR1 SGHNT and CDR2 YYREEE (reference sequence). For the CDR3, the DNA is TGTGCCAGCCACCCCTGGACGGGAGCAACTAATGAAAAACTGTTTTTT. This encodes CASHPWTGATNEKLFF.

The V call is TRBV2, the J call TRBJ2-3, with 9 bases fitting TRBD2. Per the germline V gene, CDR1 is SNHLY and CDR2 is FYNNEI. The length of the CDR3 is 14 residues. V lost 7 bases and J lost 3; bases outside the gene matches: 5. The CDR3 is CASTSGVSTDTQYF. Here the CDR3 DNA reads TGTGCCAGCACTAGCGGGGTGTCAACAGATACGCAGTATTTT.

In this sample, this clone turned up a few times. This sequence joins TRBV6-5 and TRBJ2-5, with a tentative D call TRBD1 (5 bases). CDR3 size: 13 residues. Germline CDR1 and CDR2: MNHEY and SVGAGI. V lost 4 bases and J 4 bases, leaving 10 bases between the germline ends. The CDR3 DNA is TGTGCCAGCAGTTCCCAGGGTGGAGAGACCCAGTACTTC. It translates to CASSSQGGETQYF.

There are a few counts of this clone. The rearrangement uses TRBV7-2 and TRBJ2-5, with D possibly matching TRBD1 (5 bases). CDR3 size: 14 residues. The germline V gene encodes CDR1 SGHTA and CDR2 FQGNSA. V shed 6 bases and J shed 7 bases, with 18 bases lying between them. CDR3 in DNA: TGTGCCAGCAGACCGCAGGGATTGTATGGGACCCAGTACTTC. Encoded protein: CASRPQGLYGTQYF.

This clone was seen more than once but under ten times. The V call is TRBV6-5, the J call TRBJ2-7, with 7 bases fitting TRBD1. The CDR3 loop spans 13 amino acids. Germline trimming cut 10 bases from V and 6 bases from J; bases unmatched to any gene: 12. CDR1 MNHEY and CDR2 SVGAGI come from the germline V gene. The CDR3 DNA reads as TGTGCCACGACAGGGAGCCCCTCAGGCGAGCAGTACTTC. This gives the protein CATTGSPSGEQYF.

The chain links TRBV29-1 to TRBJ2-3; 10 bases align to TRBD2. The V segment lost 6 bases and the J segment 4 bases; nucleotides outside the gene matches: 7. The CDR3 consists of 14 residues. CDR1 and CDR2 from the germline V gene are SQVTM and ANQGSEA. CDR3 region: CSVRRAGGPDTQYF. The CDR3 coding sequence is TGCAGCGTCCGACGAGCGGGAGGGCCAGATACGCAGTATTTT.

This clone occurred a few times. The chain combines TRBV7-9 with TRBJ2-1; D remains unclear. The germline V gene encodes CDR1 SEHNR and CDR2 FQNEAQ (reference sequence). The V end lost 5 bases, the J end lost 8 bases, and 13 bases lay between the germline ends. This CDR3 has 13 residues. The CDR3 DNA is TGTGCCAGCAGCCCCCTAGTGTCCTATGAGCAGTTCTTC. Residues: CASSPLVSYEQFF.

The CDR3 loop is CASSRWTGLNEKLFF. The DNA of the CDR3 is TGTGCCAGCAGCCGCTGGACAGGGCTAAATGAAAAACTGTTTTTT. V usage is TRBV11-2 and J usage is TRBJ1-4; TRBD1 matches 8 bases. CDR3 size: 15 residues. With 5 bases clipped from V and 5 bases from J, the junction kept 7 bases outside the gene matches. Per the germline V gene, CDR1 is SGHAT and CDR2 is FQNNGV. The whole variable domain, filled in from reference TRBV11-2 and TRBJ1-4, reads EAGVAQSPRYKIIEKRQSVAFWCNPISGHATLYWYQQILGQGPKLLIQFQNNGVVDDSQLPKDRFSAERLKGVDSTLKIQPAKLEDSAVYLCASSRWTGLNEKLFFGSGTQLSVL.

V and J are TRBV4-1 and TRBJ2-7, with TRBD2 identical over 7 bases. This CDR3 contains 16 residues. Trimming took 3 bases from V and 3 from J; bases not matched to a gene: 11. Per the germline V gene, CDR1 is MGHRA and CDR2 is YSYEKL. In nucleotides, the CDR3 is TGCGCCAGCAGCCAGGGGAGGGCCAGTAACTTCTACGAGCAGTACTTC. Translation: CASSQGRASNFYEQYF.

The V and J genes are TRBV5-1 and TRBJ2-2; 13 bases match TRBD2. This CDR3 has 17 residues. The trim removed 0 bases at V and 6 bases at J, leaving 5 bases unmatched. Germline CDR1 SGHRS, CDR2 YFSETQ. CDR3 residues: CASSLAGLAGSSGELFF. CDR3 nucleotide sequence: TGCGCCAGCAGCTTGGCGGGACTAGCGGGGAGTTCCGGGGAGCTGTTTTTT.

The CDR3 reads CASTSPGGQGPQETQYF. The DNA for the CDR3 is TGTGCCAGCACTTCACCCGGGGGACAGGGGCCCCAAGAGACCCAGTACTTC. This rearrangement joins TRBV28 to TRBJ2-5; 10 positions match TRBD1. CDR1 MDHEN and CDR2 SYDVKM come from the germline V gene. V shed 7 bases, J shed 1 base, and the junction held 12 bases outside the gene matches. The CDR3 sequence is 17 residues long.

V is TRBV6-5 and J is TRBJ2-4; 7 bases match TRBD2. The CDR3 has 13 amino acids. Germline V gene lookup returns CDR1 MNHEY and CDR2 SVGAGI. Unmatched junction bases numbered 5, after V lost 6 bases and J lost 6 bases. CDR3 bases: TGTGCCAGCAGGCATGGCGGGGGAAACATTCAGTACTTC. Amino acids: CASRHGGGNIQYF.